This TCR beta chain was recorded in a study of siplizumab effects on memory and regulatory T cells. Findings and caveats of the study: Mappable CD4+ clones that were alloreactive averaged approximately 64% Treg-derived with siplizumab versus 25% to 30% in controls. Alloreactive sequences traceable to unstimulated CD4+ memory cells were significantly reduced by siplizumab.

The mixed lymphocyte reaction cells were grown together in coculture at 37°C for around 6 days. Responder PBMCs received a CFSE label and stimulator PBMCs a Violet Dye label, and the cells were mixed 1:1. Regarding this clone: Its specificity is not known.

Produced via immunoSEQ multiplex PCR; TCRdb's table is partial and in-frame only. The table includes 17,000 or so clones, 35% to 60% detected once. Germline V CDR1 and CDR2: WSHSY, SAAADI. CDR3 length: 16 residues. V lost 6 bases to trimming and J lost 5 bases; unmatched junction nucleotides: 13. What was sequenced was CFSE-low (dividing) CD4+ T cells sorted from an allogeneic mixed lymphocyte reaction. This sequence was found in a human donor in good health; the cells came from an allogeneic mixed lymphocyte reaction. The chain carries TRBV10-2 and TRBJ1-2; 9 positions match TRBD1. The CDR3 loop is CASSPGWGQGIYGYTF. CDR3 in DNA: TGCGCCAGCAGCCCTGGTTGGGGACAGGGAATATATGGCTACACCTTC.